The 7 T cell receptor beta chains below all came from one sample that was sequenced in a study of cytomegalovirus exposure and HLA in healthy donors (dated by TCRdb to about 2017). Libraries were built with the immunoSEQ multiplex PCR assay. For the multiplex PCR, a mixture combining 60 forward primers for TCR Vbeta segments and 13 reverse primers for TCR Jbeta segments was used. TCRdb obtained this table from immuneACCESS and retained in-frame rearrangements with V and J assigned. These tables miss some clones; where compared with another copy, unresolved V genes account for less than half of the shortfall, and the remainder is unexplained. The sample table contains about 160,000 clones; only one count was recorded for 55% to 80% of them. The ten most abundant clones make up about 7.1% of the sample. The specimen sequenced was PBMCs. The receptors shown here come from a woman aged 60 to 75 in good health and CMV-seropositive.

This clone was observed a single time. V and J are TRBV27 and TRBJ2-1; 11 bases fit TRBD2. There are 17 residues in the CDR3. V was pared by 6 bases and J by 4 bases, with 11 bases of the junction left unmatched. Germline V gives CDR1 MNHEY, CDR2 SMNVEV (reference sequence). The CDR3 DNA reads TGTGCCAGCAGCCTACCAGGACTAGCGGGTCGTTACAATGAGCAGTTCTTC. It yields the protein CASSLPGLAGRYNEQFF.

This clone was seen more than once but under ten times. The chain is built from TRBV6-1 and TRBJ2-3, with TRBD2 matching 10 bases. The V segment lost 4 bases and the J segment 5 bases; nucleotides outside the gene matches: 6. Germline V lookup: CDR1 MNHNS, CDR2 SASEGT. This CDR3 comprises 15 residues. As DNA, the CDR3 is TGTGCCAGCAGTGTAACTAGCGGGATGATAGATACGCAGTATTTT. Encoded protein: CASSVTSGMIDTQYF.

The chain joins TRBV4-3 to TRBJ2-5; no definite D call. Germline-derived CDR1 and CDR2 are LGHNA and YSLEER. The CDR3 sequence is 15 residues long. V was pared by 0 bases and J by 1 base, with 9 bases between. The DNA of the CDR3 is TGCGCCAGCAGCCAAGATGTGGCTCCCCAAGAGACCCAGTACTTC. It specifies CASSQDVAPQETQYF.

This chain uses TRBV5-4 with TRBJ2-7; TRBD1 might be the D (6 bases). Germline CDR1 and CDR2: SGHNT and YYREEE (reference sequence). V lost 3 bases to trimming and J lost 7 bases, with 14 bases between them. This CDR3 has 13 amino acids. The CDR3 DNA is TGTGCCAGCAGCTCAGACCTCCAGGGGGAGCAGTACTTC. It specifies CASSSDLQGEQYF.

The rearrangement links TRBV2 to TRBJ2-5; unclear D gene. Germline assignment: CDR1 SNHLY and CDR2 FYNNEI. This CDR3 has 11 residues. V was clipped by 8 bases and J by 2 bases, with 6 bases between them. As DNA, the CDR3 is TGTGCCAGCGATCGGCAAGAGACCCAGTACTTC. The encoded protein is CASDRQETQYF.

This rearrangement joins TRBV4-1 to TRBJ2-5; TRBD2 might be the D (6 bases). Matching the DNA end better, TRBJ2-7 makes the J call doubtful. The CDR3 is 15 residues long. Germline CDR1 and CDR2: MGHRA and YSYEKL. Written as DNA, the CDR3 is TGCGCCAGCAGCCAAGGGAGGGGCCTCTCCTACGAGCAGTACTTC. Protein: CASSQGRGLSYEQYF.

The V and J genes are TRBV5-6 and TRBJ2-5, with 7 bases that match TRBD1. The germline V gene encodes CDR1 SGHDT and CDR2 YYEEEE. J was trimmed by 2 bases and V by 6 bases; bases with no gene match: 7. The CDR3 loop spans 14 amino acids. CDR3 loop: CASTQGTAQETQYF. The CDR3 nucleotides are TGTGCCAGCACCCAGGGGACAGCACAAGAGACCCAGTACTTC.